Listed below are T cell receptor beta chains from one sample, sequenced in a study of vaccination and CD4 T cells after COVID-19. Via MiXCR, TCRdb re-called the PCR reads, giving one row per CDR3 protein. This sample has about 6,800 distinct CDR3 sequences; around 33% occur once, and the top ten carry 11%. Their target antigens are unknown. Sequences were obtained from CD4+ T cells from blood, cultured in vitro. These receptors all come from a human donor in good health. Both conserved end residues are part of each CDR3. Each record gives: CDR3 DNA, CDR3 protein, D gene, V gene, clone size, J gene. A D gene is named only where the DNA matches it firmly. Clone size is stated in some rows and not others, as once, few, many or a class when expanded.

TGTGCCAGCAGCAGACAGCCTAACATGAACACTGAAGCTTTCTTT	CASSRQPNMNTEAFF	-	TRBV6-1	-	TRBJ1-1
TGCAGTGCTAGTGATCCGGGACGGATCAACTATGGCTACACCTTC	CSASDPGRINYGYTF	-	TRBV20-1	medium-sized	TRBJ1-2
TGTGCCAGCAGTGAATTTGGTAGCGGGAGGGGCACCCAGTACTTC	CASSEFGSGRGTQYF	TRBD2	TRBV25-1	-	TRBJ2-5
TGTGCCAGCGTCTCGCGCGGGACCCAGTACTTC	CASVSRGTQYF	-	TRBV28	few	TRBJ2-5
TGTGCCACCAGTGCACTCAGGGCGGCTGAGCAGTTCTTC	CATSALRAAEQFF	-	TRBV24-1	once	TRBJ2-1
TGTGCCAGCCCTCCTGGGCCTCGTACTGTCGTGGAGCAGTACTTC	CASPPGPRTVVEQYF	-	TRBV7-9	few	TRBJ2-7
TGCAGTGCTAGGGACCTCGTCGGCTACACCTTC	CSARDLVGYTF	-	TRBV20-1	large	TRBJ1-2
TGTGCCACCAGCAGAGATAGGACAGGGATCGGGGTCTACGAGCAGTACTTC	CATSRDRTGIGVYEQYF	TRBD1	TRBV15	-	TRBJ2-7
TGTGCCAGCAGCGACGGGATTAACTACGAGCAGTACTTC	CASSDGINYEQYF	-	TRBV7-3	-	TRBJ2-7
TGTGCCAGCAGCTCCCAAGAGACCCAGTACTTC	CASSSQETQYF	-	TRBV11-1	large	TRBJ2-5
TGTGCCAGCAGCCCCCCCTTCCGACTAGGGAATGAGCAGTTCTTC	CASSPPFRLGNEQFF	-	TRBV7-9	-	TRBJ2-1
TGCAGTGCTAGACCCGAAGAGACCCAGTACTTC	CSARPEETQYF	-	TRBV20-1	medium-sized	TRBJ2-5
TGTGCCAGCAGTTACAGGTGGGACTACTCCTACGAGCAGTACTTC	CASSYRWDYSYEQYF	TRBD2	TRBV6-5	few	TRBJ2-7
TGTGCCAGCAGTTCTTGGGAAGATGGCTACACCTTC	CASSSWEDGYTF	-	TRBV28	few	TRBJ1-2
TGCAGTGCTAGAGACCCTAGCGGGAGCTACAATGAGCAGTTCTTC	CSARDPSGSYNEQFF	TRBD2	TRBV20-1	-	TRBJ2-1
TGTGCCAGCAGCCCCTCTCCGGGACTACAGTTCTTC	CASSPSPGLQFF	TRBD2	TRBV11-3	-	TRBJ2-1
TGTGCCAGCCGCCAAACTGGGGGAAGATGGCATGGCTACACCTTC	CASRQTGGRWHGYTF	-	TRBV6-2/TRBV6-3	few	TRBJ1-2
TGTGCCAGCAGCTCCCCGGGGGCGGGAGAAGAGACCCAGTACTTC	CASSSPGAGEETQYF	-	TRBV7-3	few	TRBJ2-5
TGTGCCAGCAGCTTGAGGCGAGGGGGCGAGCAGTACTTC	CASSLRRGGEQYF	-	TRBV7-8	few	TRBJ2-7
TGTGCCAGCAGTCGGACTAGCGGCTCCTACGAGCAGTACTTC	CASSRTSGSYEQYF	TRBD2	TRBV7-9	few	TRBJ2-7
TGCAGTGTGCGACAGGGGGCTACCACTGAAGCTTTCTTT	CSVRQGATTEAFF	TRBD1	TRBV20-1	medium-sized	TRBJ1-1
TGCAGTGCCCCTGAGGAGCCTCCCGTCTATGGCTACACCTTC	CSAPEEPPVYGYTF	-	TRBV20-1	medium-sized	TRBJ1-2
TGTGCCAGTAGTATAAGGGGGTGGCCGGAGACCCAGTACTTC	CASSIRGWPETQYF	-	TRBV19	-	TRBJ2-5
TGCAGTGCTAAAGGCGGCCGCGGCCGTAGCTCCTACGAGCAGTACTTC	CSAKGGRGRSSYEQYF	-	TRBV20-1	-	TRBJ2-7
TGTGCCAGCAGCTTACGCGGGCCGGGACAGGGGGGTCGGGAGCAGTACTTC	CASSLRGPGQGGREQYF	TRBD1	TRBV7-3	-	TRBJ2-7
TGTGCCAGTAGTAGGGGACAGGGGATGGGCTACACCTTC	CASSRGQGMGYTF	TRBD1	TRBV19	few	TRBJ1-2
TGTGCCACCAGCAGAGTCCAGGCGGGAGATACGCAGTATTTT	CATSRVQAGDTQYF	-	TRBV15	-	TRBJ2-3
TGTGCCACCAGCAGAGCCGGGACTAATTCACCCCTCCACTTT	CATSRAGTNSPLHF	-	TRBV15	-	TRBJ1-6
TGTGCCAGCACCACTCCGGGGTCCGGGACAGGGAGGGAGACCCAGTACTTC	CASTTPGSGTGRETQYF	TRBD1	TRBV6-1	medium-sized	TRBJ2-5
TGTGCCACCAGTGACGGGACAGGGGGCCTGATCAATCAGCCCCAGCATTTT	CATSDGTGGLINQPQHF	TRBD1	TRBV24-1	few	TRBJ1-5
TGTGCCAGCAGCCCGAATCAGGGCAGGGGCCCTTCCTACGAGCAGTACTTC	CASSPNQGRGPSYEQYF	-	TRBV7-6	-	TRBJ2-7
TGTGCCAGCAGTAGGGAGGGCGATTCTAGGGGCTACACCTTC	CASSREGDSRGYTF	-	TRBV25-1	-	TRBJ1-2
TGTGCCAGCAGCTTACGGTCGTTAGAGACCCAGTACTTC	CASSLRSLETQYF	-	TRBV7-6	few	TRBJ2-5
TGTGCCAGCAGCCTTGCGTTTTGGGGGGGCGATCAGCCCCAGCATTTT	CASSLAFWGGDQPQHF	-	TRBV28	few	TRBJ1-5
TGTGCCAGCACGCGGGAGTCGTTACGGGAGACCCAGTACTTC	CASTRESLRETQYF	TRBD2	TRBV7-2	-	TRBJ2-5
TGCAGTGCTAGCCCTCAAAGGGGGACTGAAGCTTTCTTT	CSASPQRGTEAFF	-	TRBV20-1	medium-sized	TRBJ1-1
TGCAGTGCTAGATCCCTAGCGGGCTACCAAGAGACCCAGTACTTC	CSARSLAGYQETQYF	TRBD2	TRBV20-1	few	TRBJ2-5
TGTGCCAGCAGTTTATCGGGGTGGTTATCCAATGAGCAGTTCTTC	CASSLSGWLSNEQFF	-	TRBV27	once	TRBJ2-1
TGTGCCAGCAGGACCTCTAACCAACAGCCCCAGCATTTT	CASRTSNQQPQHF	-	TRBV6-1	few	TRBJ1-5
TGCAGTGCTCCCACAGTGGCCACGGGGCAGTATTTT	CSAPTVATGQYF	-	TRBV20-1	medium-sized	TRBJ2-3
TGCGCCAGCAGCCCCGACAGATCCGGCTACACCTTC	CASSPDRSGYTF	-	TRBV5-1	few	TRBJ1-2
TGTGCCACCAGCAGAGATAGAGGCCAAACCTACACCTTC	CATSRDRGQTYTF	-	TRBV15	medium-sized	TRBJ1-2
TGCAGTGCTAGAGATCTTAGTGGGAGCCCAGATACGCAGTATTTT	CSARDLSGSPDTQYF	-	TRBV20-1	few	TRBJ2-3
TGTGCCAGCAAGTTAACAGCCACTGAAGCTTTCTTT	CASKLTATEAFF	-	TRBV28	few	TRBJ1-1
TGTGCCAGCAGCCTCACCCCGGGACAGGAAGCTTTCTTT	CASSLTPGQEAFF	TRBD1	TRBV7-9	-	TRBJ1-1
TGTGCCAGCGCATCCTGGGGGGGGACAGGCGGATACGAGCAGTACTTC	CASASWGGTGGYEQYF	-	TRBV6-1	medium-sized	TRBJ2-7
TGTGCCAGCAGTTTGCCTGACAGTTCTGCTTACGAGCAGTACTTC	CASSLPDSSAYEQYF	-	TRBV28	-	TRBJ2-7